This TCR beta chain originates from a study of T cell repertoires in cytomegalovirus infection. Turning to the study itself: Epitope selection comprised recently identified HLA-C-restricted CMV epitopes and well-studied HLA-B-restricted CMV epitopes. A matching HLA type, together with CMV infection, was signaled by public TCR beta signatures. The study, taken as a whole, reports: Cumulative frequency (of public TCR beta family members) identified carriers of CMV plus the relevant HLA. HLA-C-restricted CMV-specific TCR beta clonotypes prevailed in the ex vivo response.

TCRdb fed the reads into MiXCR, producing one record per CDR3 protein. The sample includes 360,000 or so distinct CDR3 sequences, about 32% seen only once; the top ten take roughly 13%. The CDR3 totals 15 residues. Germline V gene sequence: CDR1 SGHAT, CDR2 FQNNGV. Trimming took 4 bases from V and 5 from J; bases not matched to a gene: 7. As for this clonotype: What it binds is unknown.

The sequence came from a human donor in good health (CMV status not recorded). Some clones in this sample may be carry-over from other donors' samples. J is TRBJ2-7 and V is TRBV11-2, with 11 bases identical to TRBD2. The source was cultured PBMCs, collected from culture after CMV antigen stimulation. The CDR3 region has the DNA TGTGCCAGCAGCTCCGGGACTAGCGGACGGGACGAGCAGTACTTC. Translation: CASSSGTSGRDEQYF.